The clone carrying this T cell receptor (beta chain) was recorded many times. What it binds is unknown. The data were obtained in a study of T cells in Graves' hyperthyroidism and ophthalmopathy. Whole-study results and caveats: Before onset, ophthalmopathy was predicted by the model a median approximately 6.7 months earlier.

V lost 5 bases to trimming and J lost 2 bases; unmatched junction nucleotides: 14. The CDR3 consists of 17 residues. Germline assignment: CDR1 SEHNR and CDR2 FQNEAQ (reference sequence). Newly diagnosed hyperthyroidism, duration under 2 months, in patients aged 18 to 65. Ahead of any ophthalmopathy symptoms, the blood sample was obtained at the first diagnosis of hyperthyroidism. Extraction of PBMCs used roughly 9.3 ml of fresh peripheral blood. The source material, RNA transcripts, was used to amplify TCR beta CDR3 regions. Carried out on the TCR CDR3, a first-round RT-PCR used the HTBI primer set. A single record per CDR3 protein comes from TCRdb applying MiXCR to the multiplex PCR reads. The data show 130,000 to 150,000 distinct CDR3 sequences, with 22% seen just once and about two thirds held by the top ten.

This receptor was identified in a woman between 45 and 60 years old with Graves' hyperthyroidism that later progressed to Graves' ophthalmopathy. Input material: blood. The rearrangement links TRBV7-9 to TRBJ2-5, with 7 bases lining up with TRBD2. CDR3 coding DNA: TGTGCCAGCAGCCTCCTCGGCCGGGGACTAAATCAAGAGACCCAGTACTTC. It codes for CASSLLGRGLNQETQYF.